This T cell receptor beta chain was sequenced for a study of metastatic and nonmetastatic thyroid tumors. Study as a whole: Repertoires from malignant and benign thyroid patients were compared across blood and tumor or nodule tissue. Study-wide findings and caveats: Within blood and tumor, benign nodules reportedly had significantly lower TCR beta diversity than malignant thyroid tumors did.

The authors' processing: The study's classifier, a distant-metastasis tool for papillary thyroid cancer, was built using CDR3 differences across clinicopathological groups. TCRdb reanalyzed the PCR reads with MiXCR. The V and J calls reflect TCRdb's pipeline rather than the authors' work. The table shows 37,000 or so clones, with approximately 15% occurring only once. No treatment had been given to any patient before thyroid surgery. CDR1 is SGHAT and CDR2 is FQDESV in the germline V gene (reference sequence). Trimming removed 3 bases from V and 7 bases from J, with 16 bases in between. CDR3 length equals 16 residues. This clone was counted at least ten times. The antigen remains undetermined.

Sequencing used blood. The sequence came from a female donor with papillary thyroid cancer or a benign thyroid nodule (not recorded which). Some clones in this sample may be carry-over from other donors' samples. This chain joins TRBV11-1 and TRBJ1-6; D is possibly TRBD1 (5 bases). CDR3 residues: CASSLRRGSMNSPLHF. CDR3 sequence (DNA): TGTGCCAGCAGCTTGCGGCGGGGGTCAATGAATTCACCCCTCCACTTT.